This T cell receptor beta chain comes out of a study of T cells in Graves' hyperthyroidism and ophthalmopathy. Amplified regions were TCR beta CDR3 sequences from RNA transcripts. A first-round RT-PCR of the TCR CDR3 used the HTBI primer set. TCRdb itself ran the multiplex PCR reads through MiXCR, one entry per CDR3 protein. The sample lists 500,000 to 750,000 distinct CDR3 sequences, under 60% occurring once. Overall study results and limits: Blood also carried most thyroid clonotypes expanded above 0.001.

Notes on this clonotype: Antigen specificity is unknown.

V gave up 6 bases and J gave up 1 base, with 15 bases separating them. The germline V gene encodes CDR1 SNHLY and CDR2 FYNNEI. The CDR3 consists of 15 residues. The clonotype originates from a woman aged 18-29 years with Graves' hyperthyroidism. The specimen sequenced was peripheral blood or thyroid tissue (not recorded which). The chain joins TRBV2 to TRBJ1-1; D is perhaps TRBD1 (6 bases). CDR3 in DNA: TGTGCCAGCAGGCCCCGGGGGCAGGAGAACACTGAAGCTTTCTTT. Translating gives CASRPRGQENTEAFF.